The 14 T cell receptor beta chains below were found in one sample sequenced in a study of vaccination and CD4 T cells after COVID-19. Treatment in this sample: roughly ten-day PBMC culture with coronavirus spike peptide pools or control peptides (ViraFEST assay). What these receptors recognize is not known. With the Oncomine TCR Beta short-read assay, DNA from cultured CD4+ T cells was sequenced. TCRdb re-called the PCR reads with MiXCR, one entry per CDR3 protein. The top ten clones hold about 9.1% of a sample with about 14,000 distinct CDR3 sequences, roughly 50% of them seen once. The sample comprised CD4+ T cells from blood, cultured in vitro. These receptors were taken from a human donor who had recovered from COVID-19.

The chain links TRBV27 to TRBJ2-7; D is perhaps TRBD1 (5 bases). The CDR3 covers 14 residues. Germline CDR1 is MNHEY and CDR2 is SMNVEV (reference sequence). Trimming cost V 6 bases and J 0 bases, with 12 bases left between them. The CDR3 DNA reads as TGTGCCAGCAGACTGGGGCTCGTCTCCTACGAGCAGTACTTC. It is translated as CASRLGLVSYEQYF.

The CDR3 sequence: CASSPQGLAGRTGELFF. The CDR3 DNA reads as TGTGCCAGCAGCCCCCAGGGACTAGCGGGACGGACCGGGGAGCTGTTTTTT. The chain uses TRBV7-2 and TRBJ2-2, with 13 nucleotides matching TRBD2. Germline CDR1 is SGHTA and CDR2 is FQGNSA. The V and J ends lost 5 bases and 5 bases, in that order; junction bases with no gene match: 8. This CDR3 is built from 17 residues.

The chain has TRBV24-1 and TRBJ2-3; TRBD1 matches 7 bases. CDR3 length equals 17 residues. Germline CDR1 reads KGHDR; CDR2 reads SFDVKD. The J segment lost 1 base and the V segment lost 4 bases, leaving 10 bases of the junction unmatched. The CDR3 sequence: CATSEKYRDSRTDTQYF. The DNA of the CDR3 is TGTGCCACCAGTGAAAAATACCGGGACAGTCGCACAGATACGCAGTATTTT.

This clonotype was counted a few times. The rearrangement joins TRBV24-1 to TRBJ2-3; TRBD1 might be the D (5 bases). The germline CDR1 and CDR2 sequences are KGHDR and SFDVKD. CDR3 size: 17 residues. V lost 1 base and J lost 5, with 18 bases in between. The CDR3 region is CATSDFSWAKGLDTQYF. As DNA, the CDR3 is TGTGCCACCAGTGATTTCTCTTGGGCAAAGGGGCTAGATACGCAGTATTTT.

The table lists this clonotype with a few counts. V gene TRBV30 combines with J gene TRBJ1-1, with D unresolved. The CDR3 contains 14 residues. Germline V gives CDR1 GTSNPN, CDR2 SVGIG (reference sequence). Trimming took 2 bases from V and 1 from J, leaving 11 bases between them. DNA for the CDR3: TGTGCCTGGAGTCGGGCAAGCACGAACACTGAAGCTTTCTTT. It translates to CAWSRASTNTEAFF.

On this clonotype: An end of the junction does not agree with germline; a read error may underlie this. The CDR3 DNA reads as TGTGTCAGCAGTTCCCGTCGCTCGGGCAACAATCAGCCCCAGCATTTT. Its protein product is CVSSSRRSGNNQPQHF. The chain combines TRBV27 with TRBJ1-5; D remains unclear. CDR3 length: 16 residues. Germline V gene lookup returns CDR1 MNHEY and CDR2 SMNVEV (reference sequence).

This chain joins TRBV28 and TRBJ2-3; D gene ambiguous. The V gene's germline CDR1 is MDHEN and CDR2 SYDVKM. The length of the CDR3 is 13 residues. V gave up 6 bases and J gave up 5 bases, with 12 bases separating them. The CDR3 protein is CASRPPLRDTQYF. The CDR3 nucleotides read TGTGCCAGCAGACCCCCTCTTAGAGATACGCAGTATTTT.

This clonotype was recorded once. The gene calls are TRBV29-1 and TRBJ1-2, with D unresolved. Trimming took 4 bases from V and 0 from J, leaving 9 bases between them. Germline CDR1 is SQVTM and CDR2 is ANQGSEA. This CDR3 region has 13 residues. For the CDR3, the DNA is TGCAGCGTTGGATCGGCACCTAACTATGGCTACACCTTC. Translation: CSVGSAPNYGYTF.

The chain employs TRBV12-3 or TRBV12-4 and TRBJ2-1, with 11 bases fitting TRBD1. After removal of 6 bases from V and 4 bases from J, the junction contained 5 bases not matched to a gene. The CDR3 consists of 15 residues. The CDR3 loop reads CASSQGQGGYNEQFF. In nucleotides, the CDR3 is TGTGCCAGCAGCCAGGGACAGGGGGGGTACAATGAGCAGTTCTTC.

A few counts support this clonotype. V usage is TRBV20-1 and J usage is TRBJ2-5; D is ambiguous. CDR1 and CDR2 from the germline V gene are DFQATT and SNEGSKA (reference sequence). The CDR3 is 13 residues long. The CDR3 protein is CSSPPVYQETQYF. The CDR3 DNA sequence: TGCAGCTCCCCCCCGGTGTACCAAGAGACCCAGTACTTC.

The chain carries TRBV20-1 and TRBJ1-1; D not resolved. Germline CDR1 is DFQATT and CDR2 is SNEGSKA (reference sequence). CDR3 length: 13 residues. V was shortened by 0 bases and J by 8 bases, with 13 bases between the two germline ends. The CDR3 coding sequence is TGCAGTGCTAGAGATCGAGGAGGGTTCGAAGCTTTCTTT. This gives the protein CSARDRGGFEAFF.

The V gene is TRBV6-5, the J gene TRBJ2-2; D gene unclear. The CDR3 is made up of 14 amino acids. The germline V and J ends were trimmed by 4 bases and 1 base, with 7 bases remaining between them. Germline assignment: CDR1 MNHEY and CDR2 SVGAGI. In DNA form, the CDR3 reads TGTGCCAGCAGTTTCCGAGAGAACACCGGGGAGCTGTTTTTT. It codes for CASSFRENTGELFF.

The V call is TRBV6-1, the J call TRBJ2-1, with 8 bases aligning to TRBD1. Per the germline V gene, CDR1 is MNHNS and CDR2 is SASEGT. The CDR3 length is 14 residues. V lost 6 bases, J lost 7 bases, and 8 bases stayed unmatched. This CDR3 is CASSTRTGRNEQFF. In DNA, the CDR3 is TGTGCCAGCAGCACTCGGACAGGGAGGAATGAGCAGTTCTTC.

The chain carries TRBV24-1 and TRBJ2-5, with D possibly TRBD2 on 7 matching bases. Trimming stripped 5 bases from V and 5 bases from J, with 17 bases between. The germline CDR1 and CDR2 sequences are KGHDR and SFDVKD. This CDR3 contains 15 residues. The CDR3 sequence is CATSAPTGGRETQYF. CDR3 DNA: TGTGCCACCAGTGCGCCGACGGGGGGCCGGGAGACCCAGTACTTC.